This is a list of T cell receptor beta chains from one sample in a study of T-cell reconstitution after alpha-beta-depleted transplantation in children. One entry per CDR3 protein results from TCRdb running MiXCR on the PCR reads. The repertoire includes approximately 1,000,000 distinct CDR3 sequences, about 26% of them detected once, and over 25% sits in the top ten. Sequencing was performed on PBMCs, mostly from graft donor cells, taken 360 days after TCRalphabeta/CD19-depleted stem cell transplant. These receptors originate from a boy in the first two years of life who had a stem cell transplant for SCID, so the T cells may come from the graft donor. CDR3s include the opening cysteine and the closing phenylalanine or tryptophan. A D gene is named only where the DNA matches it firmly. Expanded clones get a size class; other rows say once, few or many, or leave the size out.

J gene,D gene,clone size,V gene,CDR3 DNA,CDR3 protein
TRBJ2-2,TRBD1,many,TRBV5-1,TGCGCCAGCAGCTTCGACAGGGGGCTGTTTTTT,CASSFDRGLFF
TRBJ1-1,NA,NA,TRBV12-3/TRBV12-4,TGTGCCAGCAGTCCACTGGCCGGGACCGGCGAGACTGAAGCTTTCTTT,CASSPLAGTGETEAFF
TRBJ1-3,TRBD1,NA,TRBV12-3/TRBV12-4,TGTGCCAGTTCATACAGGGGAGACGCTGGAAACACCATATATTTT,CASSYRGDAGNTIYF
TRBJ2-4,NA,NA,TRBV28,TGTGCCAGCGGGGGACCGTCGAGGGACATTCAGTACTTC,CASGGPSRDIQYF
TRBJ2-5,TRBD2,NA,TRBV7-2,TGTGCCAGCAGCTTAGGTCCTAGCGGGGGATACCAAGAGACCCAGTACTTC,CASSLGPSGGYQETQYF
TRBJ2-1,TRBD2,NA,TRBV5-1,TGCGCCAGCAGCTTGACGACTAGCGGGGGACAAAATGAGCAGTTCTTC,CASSLTTSGGQNEQFF
TRBJ1-1,NA,NA,TRBV4-3,TGCGCCAGCAGCCGAAATGCAATCGACTTAGATGAAGCTTTCTTT,CASSRNAIDLDEAFF
TRBJ2-3,TRBD2,NA,TRBV11-2,TGTGCCAGCAGCCTCTTTAGCGGGGGGCTCGAAGATACGCAGTATTTT,CASSLFSGGLEDTQYF
TRBJ1-3,TRBD1,NA,TRBV10-3,TGTGCCATCAGGAGACAGGGGGCTCATTACTCTGGAAACACCATATATTTT,CAIRRQGAHYSGNTIYF
TRBJ1-4,NA,few,TRBV4-3,TGCGCCAGCAGCCCCGGAGGGCAGGGACCTAATGAAAAACTGTTTTTT,CASSPGGQGPNEKLFF
TRBJ2-2,NA,few,TRBV28,TGTGCCAGCAGGGTCACCGGGGCTAACACCGGGGAGCTGTTTTTT,CASRVTGANTGELFF
TRBJ2-1,NA,NA,TRBV19,TGTGCCAGTAGTACCAGCTCGGGGAATGAGCAGTTCTTC,CASSTSSGNEQFF
TRBJ2-7,TRBD2,few,TRBV4-2,TGTGCCAGCAGCCACCAGACTAGCGGGGGGGTGTACGAGCAGTACTTC,CASSHQTSGGVYEQYF
TRBJ2-2,NA,NA,TRBV9,TGTGCCAGCAGCGTAGAGTCGCAGACTAAAAACACCGGGGAGCTGTTTTTT,CASSVESQTKNTGELFF
TRBJ2-7,NA,few,TRBV20-1,TGCAGTGCAAGCAGCAACAGGGTCTACGAGCAGTACTTC,CSASSNRVYEQYF
TRBJ2-3,TRBD2,few,TRBV3-1,TGTGCCAGCAGCCAACTCCTCCCGGGGAGGGCAGATACGCAGTATTTT,CASSQLLPGRADTQYF
TRBJ1-1,NA,few,TRBV5-1,TGCGCCAGCAGCATTGGGACGGGGATGAACACTGAAGCTTTCTTT,CASSIGTGMNTEAFF
TRBJ2-1,NA,many,TRBV20-1,TGCAGTGCTAGAGATCGTTGGCTAGAGCAGTTCTTC,CSARDRWLEQFF
TRBJ2-5,TRBD1,NA,TRBV24-1,TGTGCCACAAAGGGGGGACAGGAAGAGACCCAGTACTTC,CATKGGQEETQYF
TRBJ2-2,TRBD1,few,TRBV20-1,TGCAGTGCTTCCAGGGGGCTGGCCGGGGAGCTGTTTTTT,CSASRGLAGELFF
TRBJ1-1,NA,NA,TRBV7-9,TGTGCCAGCAGCTTAGTTTTGACGACAGCGTCGAACACTGAAGCTTTCTTT,CASSLVLTTASNTEAFF
TRBJ2-2,NA,NA,TRBV7-9,TGTGCCAGCAGGGAGGACAGCCTAAACACCGGGGAGCTGTTTTTT,CASREDSLNTGELFF
TRBJ2-3,NA,few,TRBV10-3,TGTGCCATCAGGGCCCGGGGGCAGAGCACAGATACGCAGTATTTT,CAIRARGQSTDTQYF
TRBJ2-1,TRBD1,NA,TRBV20-1,TGCAGTGCTAACAGGGGGCTTAATGAGCAGTTCTTC,CSANRGLNEQFF
TRBJ1-6,TRBD1,few,TRBV7-9,TGTGCCAGCAGCTTGTCCGGGACAGCCAATTCACCCCTCCACTTT,CASSLSGTANSPLHF
TRBJ2-3,TRBD1,NA,TRBV11-1,TGTGCCAGCAGCTTATGGATCGGGACAGGGGGGATGTGGAACACAGATACGCAGTATTTT,CASSLWIGTGGMWNTDTQYF
TRBJ2-7,NA,few,TRBV10-3,TGTGCCATCAGTGATACGGGGGGCTTGAGCTCCTACGAGCAGTACTTC,CAISDTGGLSSYEQYF
TRBJ1-1,NA,few,TRBV29-1,TGCAGCGTTCTTGTTATTAAGAAGGTTGGATTTTGGGGGAACACTGAAGCTTTCTTT,CSVLVIKKVGFWGNTEAFF
TRBJ1-1,NA,NA,TRBV5-6,TGTGCCAGCAGTAAGGTCAGGGGAAAGACTGAAGCTTTCTTT,CASSKVRGKTEAFF
TRBJ2-5,TRBD2,NA,TRBV11-2,TGTGCCAGCAGCTTAGTAGGTCCGAAGGCTAGAGGACTAGTGGGACGAGAGACCCAGTACTTC,CASSLVGPKARGLVGRETQYF
TRBJ2-1,NA,NA,TRBV20-1,TGCAGTGCTAGAGATCATAGCGTTTCCTACAATGAGCAGTTCTTC,CSARDHSVSYNEQFF
TRBJ1-1,NA,few,TRBV6-2/TRBV6-3,TGTGCCAGCAGTGTCCCGGGGGACACTGAAGCTTTCTTT,CASSVPGDTEAFF
TRBJ1-1,NA,NA,TRBV12-3/TRBV12-4,TGTGCCAGCAGTTTAGGGCTGGAGGACACTGAAGCTTTCTTT,CASSLGLEDTEAFF